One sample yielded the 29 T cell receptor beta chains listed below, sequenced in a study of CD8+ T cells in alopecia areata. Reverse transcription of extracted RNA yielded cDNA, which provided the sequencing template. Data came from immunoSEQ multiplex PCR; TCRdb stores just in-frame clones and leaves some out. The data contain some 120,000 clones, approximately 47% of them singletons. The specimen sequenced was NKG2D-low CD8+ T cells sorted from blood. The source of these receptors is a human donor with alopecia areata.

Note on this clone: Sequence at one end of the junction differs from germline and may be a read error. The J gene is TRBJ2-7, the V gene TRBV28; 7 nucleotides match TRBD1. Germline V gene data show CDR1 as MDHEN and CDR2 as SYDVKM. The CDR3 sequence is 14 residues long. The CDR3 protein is CASSLTQGSSEQYF. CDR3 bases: TGTGCCAGCAGTTTAACACAGGGGTCCTCCGAGCAGTACTTC.

The CDR3: CSVEGAGAYNEQFF. Here the CDR3 DNA reads TGCAGCGTTGAAGGTGCGGGGGCCTACAATGAGCAGTTCTTC. V usage is TRBV29-1 and J usage is TRBJ2-1; 7 bases agree with TRBD2. The V gene's germline CDR1 is SQVTM and CDR2 ANQGSEA. The CDR3 is 14 amino acids. J gave up 2 bases and V 1 base, and 2 bases lay outside the gene matches.

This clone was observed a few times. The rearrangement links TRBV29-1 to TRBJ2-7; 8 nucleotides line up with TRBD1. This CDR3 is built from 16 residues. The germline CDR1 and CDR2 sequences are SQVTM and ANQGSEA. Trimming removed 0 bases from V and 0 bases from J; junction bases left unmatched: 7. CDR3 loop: CSVEDWGQVSSYEQYF. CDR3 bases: TGCAGCGTTGAAGATTGGGGACAGGTTAGCTCCTACGAGCAGTACTTC.

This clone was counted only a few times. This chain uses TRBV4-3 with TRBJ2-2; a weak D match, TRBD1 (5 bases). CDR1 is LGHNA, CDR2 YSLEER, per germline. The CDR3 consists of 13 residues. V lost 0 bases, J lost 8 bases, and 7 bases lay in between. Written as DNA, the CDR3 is TGCGCCAGCAGCCAAGAAAGACAGGGGGAGCTGTTTTTT. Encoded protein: CASSQERQGELFF.

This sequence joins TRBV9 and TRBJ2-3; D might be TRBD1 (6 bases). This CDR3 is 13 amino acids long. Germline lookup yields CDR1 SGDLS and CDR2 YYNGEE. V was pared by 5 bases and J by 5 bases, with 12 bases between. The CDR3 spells CASRSLQGDTQYF. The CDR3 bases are TGTGCCAGCAGATCACTACAGGGAGATACGCAGTATTTT.

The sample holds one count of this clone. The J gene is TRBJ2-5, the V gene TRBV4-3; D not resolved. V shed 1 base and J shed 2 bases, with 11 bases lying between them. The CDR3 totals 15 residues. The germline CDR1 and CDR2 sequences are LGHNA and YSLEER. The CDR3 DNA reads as TGCGCCAGCAGCCAAGTCTGGTCCCCACAAGAGACCCAGTACTTC. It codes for CASSQVWSPQETQYF.

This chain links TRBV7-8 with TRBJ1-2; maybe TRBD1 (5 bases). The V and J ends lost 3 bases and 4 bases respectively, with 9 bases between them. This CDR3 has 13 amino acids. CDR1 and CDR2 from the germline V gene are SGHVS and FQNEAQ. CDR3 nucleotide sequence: TGTGCCAGCAGCTTTGGGACGGCCTATGGCTACACCTTC. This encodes CASSFGTAYGYTF.

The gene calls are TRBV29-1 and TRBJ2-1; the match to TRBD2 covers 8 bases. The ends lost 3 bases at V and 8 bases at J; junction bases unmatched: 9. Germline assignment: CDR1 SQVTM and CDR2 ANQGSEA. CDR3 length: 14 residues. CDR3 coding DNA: TGCAGCGTTGAGGGAGCGGGAGAAGTGGATGAGCAGTTCTTC. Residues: CSVEGAGEVDEQFF.

Here the CDR3 reads CASSQVGGDTQYF. As DNA, the CDR3 is TGCGCCAGCAGCCAAGTGGGCGGAGATACGCAGTATTTT. The chain employs TRBV4-1 and TRBJ2-3; D unclear. Germline V gene data show CDR1 as MGHRA and CDR2 as YSYEKL. This CDR3 is built from 13 residues. V was trimmed by 1 base and J by 5 bases, leaving 7 bases between them.

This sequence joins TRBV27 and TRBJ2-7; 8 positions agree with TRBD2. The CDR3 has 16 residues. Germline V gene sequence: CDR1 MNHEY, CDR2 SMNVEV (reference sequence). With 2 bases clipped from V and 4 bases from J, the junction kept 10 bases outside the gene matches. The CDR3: CASSLEVAGTPYEQYF. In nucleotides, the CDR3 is TGTGCCAGCAGTTTAGAGGTAGCGGGGACGCCATACGAGCAGTACTTC.

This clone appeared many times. Here the CDR3 DNA reads TGTGCCACCAGCAGAGGGACGGGGGACGCGGATACGCAGTATTTT. This codes for CATSRGTGDADTQYF. V is TRBV15 and J is TRBJ2-3; weak D call: TRBD2 (6 bases). Germline V gene sequence: CDR1 LNHNV, CDR2 YYDKDF (reference sequence). The CDR3 runs to 15 residues. Trimming removed 1 base from V and 6 bases from J, with 14 bases in between.

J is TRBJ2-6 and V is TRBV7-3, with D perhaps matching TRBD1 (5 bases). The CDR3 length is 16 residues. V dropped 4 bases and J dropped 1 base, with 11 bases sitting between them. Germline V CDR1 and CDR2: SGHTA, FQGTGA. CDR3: CASSSDSGSGANVLTF. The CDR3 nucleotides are TGTGCCAGCAGCTCCGATTCAGGGTCTGGGGCCAACGTCCTGACTTTC. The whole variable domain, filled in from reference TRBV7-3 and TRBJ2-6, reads GAGVSQTPSNKVTEKGKYVELRCDPISGHTALYWYRQSLGQGPEFLIYFQGTGAADDSGLPNDRFFAVRPEGSVSTLKIQRTERGDSAVYLCASSSDSGSGANVLTFGAGSRLTVL.

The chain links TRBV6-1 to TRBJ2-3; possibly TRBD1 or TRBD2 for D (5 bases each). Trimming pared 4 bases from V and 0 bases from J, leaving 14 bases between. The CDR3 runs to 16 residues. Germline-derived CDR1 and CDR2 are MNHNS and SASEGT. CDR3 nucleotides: TGTGCCAGCAGTGCGATTGACTGGGGGAGCACAGATACGCAGTATTTT. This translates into CASSAIDWGSTDTQYF.

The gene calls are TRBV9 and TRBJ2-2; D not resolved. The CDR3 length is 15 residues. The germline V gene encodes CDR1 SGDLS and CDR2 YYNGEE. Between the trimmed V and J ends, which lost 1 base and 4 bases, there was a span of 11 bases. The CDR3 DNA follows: TGTGCCAGCAGCGTAAGTTCAGCGCCCACCGGGGAGCTGTTTTTT. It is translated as CASSVSSAPTGELFF.

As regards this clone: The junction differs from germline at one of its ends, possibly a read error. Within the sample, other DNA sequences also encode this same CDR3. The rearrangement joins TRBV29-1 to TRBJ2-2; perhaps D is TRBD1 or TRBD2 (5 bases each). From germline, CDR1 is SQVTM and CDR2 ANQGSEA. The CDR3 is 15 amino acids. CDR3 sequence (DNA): TGCAGCGTTGAAGATCCCAGGGTCGGGACCGGGGAGTTGTTTTTT. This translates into CSVEDPRVGTGELFF.

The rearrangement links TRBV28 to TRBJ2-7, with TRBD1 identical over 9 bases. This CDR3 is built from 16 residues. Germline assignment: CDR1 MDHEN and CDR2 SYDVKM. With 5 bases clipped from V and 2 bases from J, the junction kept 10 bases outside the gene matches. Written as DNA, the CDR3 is TGTGCCAGCAGTCCAAACGCCGGGACAGGGCCCTACGAGCAGTACTTC. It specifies CASSPNAGTGPYEQYF.

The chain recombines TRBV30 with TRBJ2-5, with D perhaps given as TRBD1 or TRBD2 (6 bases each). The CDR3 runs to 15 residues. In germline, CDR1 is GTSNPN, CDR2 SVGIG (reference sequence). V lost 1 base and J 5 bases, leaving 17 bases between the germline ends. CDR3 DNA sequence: TGTGCCTGGAGTGACTCCCGGGGGCTCGGGGAGACCCAGTACTTC. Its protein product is CAWSDSRGLGETQYF.

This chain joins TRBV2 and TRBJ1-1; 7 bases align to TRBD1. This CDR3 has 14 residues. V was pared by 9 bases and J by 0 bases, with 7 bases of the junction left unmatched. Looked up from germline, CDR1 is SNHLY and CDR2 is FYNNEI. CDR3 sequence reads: CARRGTAMNTEAFF. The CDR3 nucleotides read TGTGCCAGACGGGGGACAGCGATGAACACTGAAGCTTTCTTT.

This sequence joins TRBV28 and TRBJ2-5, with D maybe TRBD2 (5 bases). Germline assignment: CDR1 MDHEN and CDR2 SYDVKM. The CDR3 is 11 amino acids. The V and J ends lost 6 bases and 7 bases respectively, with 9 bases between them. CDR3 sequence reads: CASRLSGTQYF. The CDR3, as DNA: TGTGCCAGCAGGCTCAGCGGGACCCAGTACTTC.

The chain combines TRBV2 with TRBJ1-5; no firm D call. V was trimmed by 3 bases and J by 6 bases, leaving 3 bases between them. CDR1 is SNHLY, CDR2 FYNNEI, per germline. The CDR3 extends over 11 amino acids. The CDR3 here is CASSDSQPQHF. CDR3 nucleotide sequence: TGTGCCAGCAGTGATAGTCAGCCCCAGCATTTT.

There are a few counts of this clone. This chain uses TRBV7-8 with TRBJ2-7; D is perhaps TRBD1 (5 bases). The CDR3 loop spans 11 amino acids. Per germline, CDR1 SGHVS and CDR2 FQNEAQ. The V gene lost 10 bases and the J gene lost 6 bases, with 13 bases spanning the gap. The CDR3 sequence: CAIYMGPEQYF. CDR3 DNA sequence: TGTGCCATCTATATGGGGCCCGAGCAGTACTTC.

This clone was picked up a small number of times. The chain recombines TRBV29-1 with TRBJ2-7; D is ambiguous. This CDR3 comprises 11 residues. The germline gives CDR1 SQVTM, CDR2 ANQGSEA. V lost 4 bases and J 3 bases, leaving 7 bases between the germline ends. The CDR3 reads CSVGDIYEQYF. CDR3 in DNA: TGCAGCGTTGGGGATATCTACGAGCAGTACTTC.

This CDR3 reads CASSSGGWHEQFF. The CDR3 nucleotides are TGTGCCAGCAGCTCAGGCGGGTGGCATGAGCAGTTCTTC. The chain employs TRBV5-4 and TRBJ2-1; TRBD2 is a possible D gene (5 bases). Germline CDR1 is SGHNT and CDR2 is YYREEE (reference sequence). The CDR3 spans 13 residues. V was pared by 3 bases and J by 8 bases, with 12 bases between.

The CDR3 loop is CASSYSSRSEQYF. In nucleotides, the CDR3 is TGTGCCAGCAGTTACTCGAGCAGGTCCGAGCAGTACTTC. This sequence joins TRBV6-5 and TRBJ2-7, with D unclear. The CDR3 runs 13 residues. V gave up 0 bases and J gave up 6 bases, with 9 bases separating them. Germline values: CDR1 MNHEY, CDR2 SVGAGI.

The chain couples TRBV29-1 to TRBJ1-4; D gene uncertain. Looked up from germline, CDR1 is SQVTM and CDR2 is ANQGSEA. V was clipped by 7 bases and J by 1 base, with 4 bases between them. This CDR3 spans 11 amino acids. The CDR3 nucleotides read TGCAGCGGCCTAACTAATGAAAAACTGTTTTTT. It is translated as CSGLTNEKLFF.

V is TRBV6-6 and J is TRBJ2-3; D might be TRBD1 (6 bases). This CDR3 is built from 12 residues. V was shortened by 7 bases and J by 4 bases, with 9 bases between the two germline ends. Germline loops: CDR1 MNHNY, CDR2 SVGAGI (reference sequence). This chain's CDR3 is CASTQGSDTQYF. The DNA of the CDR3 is TGTGCCAGCACACAGGGTTCAGATACGCAGTATTTT.

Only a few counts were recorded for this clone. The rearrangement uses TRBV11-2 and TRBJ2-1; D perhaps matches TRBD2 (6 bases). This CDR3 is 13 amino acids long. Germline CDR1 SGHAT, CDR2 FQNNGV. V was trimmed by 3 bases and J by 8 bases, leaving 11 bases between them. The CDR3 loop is CASSFGGIYEQFF. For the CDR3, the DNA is TGTGCCAGCAGCTTTGGAGGGATCTATGAGCAGTTCTTC. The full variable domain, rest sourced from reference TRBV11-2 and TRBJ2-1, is EAGVAQSPRYKIIEKRQSVAFWCNPISGHATLYWYQQILGQGPKLLIQFQNNGVVDDSQLPKDRFSAERLKGVDSTLKIQPAKLEDSAVYLCASSFGGIYEQFFGPGTRLTVL.

The CDR3 region is CASSLARIGAYNEQFF. In DNA, the CDR3 is TGCGCCAGCAGCTTGGCTCGGATTGGGGCCTACAATGAGCAGTTCTTC. This sequence joins TRBV5-1 and TRBJ2-1, with D hard to call. V was cut by 0 bases and J by 2 bases, with 12 bases left in between. Germline V gene sequence: CDR1 SGHRS, CDR2 YFSETQ. The CDR3 runs 16 residues.

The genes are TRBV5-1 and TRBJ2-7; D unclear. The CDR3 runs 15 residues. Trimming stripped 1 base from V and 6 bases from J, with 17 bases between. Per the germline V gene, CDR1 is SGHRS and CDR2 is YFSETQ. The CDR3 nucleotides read TGCGCCAGCAGCTTGCACTCAGGTAGTACAAGCGAGCAGTACTTC. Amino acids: CASSLHSGSTSEQYF.